This TCR beta chain was obtained from a study of blood T cell repertoires in COVID-19. Study details: Samples came from the United States, Italy and Spain, spanning acute and convalescent COVID-19.

The data were produced by immunoSEQ multiplex PCR, yet TCRdb's version contains in-frame clones alone and is incomplete. The table includes fewer than 150,000 clones, 90% detected once. The TCR originated in a woman in her sixties or seventies with COVID-19, enrolled during active disease. The sequenced sample was peripheral blood.

The CDR3 DNA is TGTGCCAGCACCTCGGACAGGGTTGAAAAACTGTTTTTT. Translated, it gives CASTSDRVEKLFF. V usage is TRBV16 and J usage is TRBJ1-4, with 8 bases that match TRBD1. V was pared by 7 bases and J by 7 bases, with 5 bases of the junction left unmatched. Germline assignment: CDR1 KGHSY and CDR2 FQNENV. This CDR3 contains 13 residues.